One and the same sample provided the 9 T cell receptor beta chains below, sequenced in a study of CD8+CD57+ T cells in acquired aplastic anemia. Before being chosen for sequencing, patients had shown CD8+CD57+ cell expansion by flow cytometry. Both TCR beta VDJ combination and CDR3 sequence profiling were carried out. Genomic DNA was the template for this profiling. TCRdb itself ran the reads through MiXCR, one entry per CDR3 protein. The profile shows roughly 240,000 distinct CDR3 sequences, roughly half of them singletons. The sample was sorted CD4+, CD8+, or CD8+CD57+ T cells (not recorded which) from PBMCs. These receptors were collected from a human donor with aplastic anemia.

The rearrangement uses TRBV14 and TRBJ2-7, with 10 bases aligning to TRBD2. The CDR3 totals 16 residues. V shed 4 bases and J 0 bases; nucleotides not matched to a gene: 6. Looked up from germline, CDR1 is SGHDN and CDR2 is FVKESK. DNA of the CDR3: TGTGCCAGCAGCCGGTATAGCGGGGGGCCCTCCTACGAGCAGTACTTC. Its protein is CASSRYSGGPSYEQYF.

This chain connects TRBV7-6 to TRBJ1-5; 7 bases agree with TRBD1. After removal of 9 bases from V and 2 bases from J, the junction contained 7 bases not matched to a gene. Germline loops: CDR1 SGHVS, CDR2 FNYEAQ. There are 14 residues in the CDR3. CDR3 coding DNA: TGTGCCAGTCAAATGCAGGGGGGCAATCAGCCCCAGCATTTT. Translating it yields CASQMQGGNQPQHF.

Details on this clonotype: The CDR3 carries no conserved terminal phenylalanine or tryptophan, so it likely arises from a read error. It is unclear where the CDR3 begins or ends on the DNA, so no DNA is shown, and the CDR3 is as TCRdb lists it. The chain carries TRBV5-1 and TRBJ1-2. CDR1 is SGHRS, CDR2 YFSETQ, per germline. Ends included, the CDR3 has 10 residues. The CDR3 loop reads CAITSLRGFG.

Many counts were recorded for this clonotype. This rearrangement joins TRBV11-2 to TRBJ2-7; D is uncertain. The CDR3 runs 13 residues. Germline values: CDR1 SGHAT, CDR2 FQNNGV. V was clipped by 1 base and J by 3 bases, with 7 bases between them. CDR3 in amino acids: CASSLVTLYEQYF. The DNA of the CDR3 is TGTGCCAGCAGCTTAGTCACCCTCTACGAGCAGTACTTC.

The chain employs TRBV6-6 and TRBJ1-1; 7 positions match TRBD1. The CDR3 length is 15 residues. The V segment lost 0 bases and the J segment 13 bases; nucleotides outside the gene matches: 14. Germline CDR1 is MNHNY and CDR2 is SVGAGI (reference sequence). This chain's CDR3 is CASSYSESQGVIGFF. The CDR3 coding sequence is TGTGCCAGCAGTTACTCTGAAAGCCAGGGGGTAATCGGTTTCTTT.

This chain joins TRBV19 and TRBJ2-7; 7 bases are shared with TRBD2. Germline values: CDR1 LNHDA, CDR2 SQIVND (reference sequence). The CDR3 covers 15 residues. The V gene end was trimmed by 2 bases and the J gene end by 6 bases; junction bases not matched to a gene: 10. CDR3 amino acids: CASSILGGTIFEQYF. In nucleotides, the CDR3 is TGTGCCAGTAGTATATTAGGCGGGACTATTTTCGAGCAGTACTTC. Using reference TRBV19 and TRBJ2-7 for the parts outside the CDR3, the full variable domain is DGGITQSPKYLFRKEGQNVTLSCEQNLNHDAMYWYRQDPGQGLRLIYYSQIVNDFQKGDIAEGYSVSREKKESFPLTVTSAQKNPTAFYLCASSILGGTIFEQYFGPGTRLTVT.

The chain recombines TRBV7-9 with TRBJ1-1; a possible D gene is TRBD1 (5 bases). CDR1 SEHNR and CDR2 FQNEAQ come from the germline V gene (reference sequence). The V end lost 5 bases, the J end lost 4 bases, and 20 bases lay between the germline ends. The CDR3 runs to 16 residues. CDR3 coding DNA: TGTGCCAGCAGCCAAGGCGGAGGAGGGGTGGGCACTGAAGCTTTCTTT. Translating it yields CASSQGGGGVGTEAFF. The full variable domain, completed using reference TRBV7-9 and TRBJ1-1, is DTGVSQNPRHKITKRGQNVTFRCDPISEHNRLYWYRQTLGQGPEFLTYFQNEAQLEKSRLLSDRFSAERPKGSFSTLEIQRTEQGDSAMYLCASSQGGGGVGTEAFFGQGTRLTVV.

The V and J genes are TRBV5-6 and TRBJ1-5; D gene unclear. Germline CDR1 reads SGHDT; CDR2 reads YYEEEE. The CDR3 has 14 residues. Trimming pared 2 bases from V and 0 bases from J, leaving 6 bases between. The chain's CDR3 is CASSFQVSNQPQHF. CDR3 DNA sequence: TGTGCCAGCAGCTTTCAGGTTAGCAATCAGCCCCAGCATTTT.

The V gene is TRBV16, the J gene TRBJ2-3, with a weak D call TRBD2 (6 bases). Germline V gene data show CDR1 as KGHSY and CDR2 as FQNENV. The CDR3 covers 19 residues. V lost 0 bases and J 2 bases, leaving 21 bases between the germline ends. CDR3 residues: CASSQSFPGRGSHTDTQYF. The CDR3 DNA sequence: TGTGCCAGCAGCCAATCTTTCCCAGGGCGGGGATCCCACACAGATACGCAGTATTTT.